The rows below give T cell receptor beta chains drawn from one sample of a study of PD-L1 blockade in urothelial cancer. Assay used: immunoSEQ multiplex PCR; TCRdb lists only in-frame clones, some missing. The data contain 35,000 to 50,000 clones, around four fifths of them singletons. Sequenced here: PBMCs, sampled around atezolizumab (anti-PD-L1) treatment. These receptors originate from a man between 60 and 75 years old with urothelial cancer. Each CDR3 is given with its conserved first and last residue. The D gene is left open where the match is weak. Size tells how often a clone was seen (once, few, many) or the class of an expanded clone, and some rows leave it out.

j_call v_call d_call cdr3_length clone_size cdr3_nt cdr3_aa
TRBJ1-1 TRBV7-2 . 18 . TGTGCCAGCAGCTTAGCCCCGTCGGCGGGGATCGTGAACACTGAAGCTTTCTTT CASSLAPSAGIVNTEAFF
TRBJ2-3 TRBV5-1 . 15 . TGCGCCAGCAGTTCTAGGACAGAAAGCACAGATACGCAGTATTTT CASSSRTESTDTQYF
TRBJ1-2 TRBV2 TRBD1 14 . TGTGCCAGCAGTGAAGGGACAGGGGGCCGTGGCTACACCTTC CASSEGTGGRGYTF
TRBJ1-2 TRBV5-6 . 14 . TGTGCCAGCAGCTTGGTGGATCAGGACTATGGCTACACCTTC CASSLVDQDYGYTF
TRBJ2-1 TRBV27 TRBD2 17 . TGTGCCAGCAGTCCCTCAGAGCGGGGGAGCTCCTACAATGAGCAGTTCTTC CASSPSERGSSYNEQFF
TRBJ2-5 TRBV10-3 TRBD2 15 once TGTGCCATCAGTGACCAACGGGGAGGGCAAGAGACCCAGTACTTC CAISDQRGGQETQYF
TRBJ1-4 TRBV6-1 TRBD1 15 . TGTGCCAGCAGTGGACAGGGGTCATTTAATGAAAAACTGTTTTTT CASSGQGSFNEKLFF
TRBJ1-1 TRBV5-6 . 14 once TGTGCCAGCCTAGCGACGAGGGGTCTTCCTGAAGCTTTCTTT CASLATRGLPEAFF
TRBJ2-1 TRBV27 TRBD1 13 . TGTGCCAGCAGTATGACCGGGACAGGTGGGCAGTTCTTC CASSMTGTGGQFF
TRBJ2-3 TRBV7-2 . 15 . TGTGCCAGCAGCCCTAGGACTGGCCGAACAGATACGCAGTATTTT CASSPRTGRTDTQYF
TRBJ1-5 TRBV27 . 13 . TGTGCCAGCAGTCCCTATAGCAATCAGCCCCAGCATTTT CASSPYSNQPQHF
TRBJ2-5 TRBV5-6 TRBD2 17 . TGTGCCAGCAGCTTGGCCTTACTGCGGGGGAGAACAGAGACCCAGTACTTC CASSLALLRGRTETQYF
TRBJ2-3 TRBV28 TRBD1 16 . TGTGCCAGCAGTCTAAGGGCCGGACAGGGCGCAGATACGCAGTATTTT CASSLRAGQGADTQYF
TRBJ1-2 TRBV5-1 TRBD1 15 . TGCGCCAGCAGCTCCGAAGGGGGCTTGAGCTATGGCTACACCTTC CASSSEGGLSYGYTF
TRBJ1-2 TRBV5-1 . 13 . TGCGCCAGCAGCGTTGGGCAGGGTAATGGCTACACCTTC CASSVGQGNGYTF
TRBJ1-6 TRBV27 TRBD1 15 . TGTGCCAGCAGTCCCCAGGGGGCCAGGAATTCACCCCTCCACTTT CASSPQGARNSPLHF
TRBJ2-3 TRBV15 . 14 . TGTGCCACCAGCATGAGGCAAGCCACAGATACGCAGTATTTT CATSMRQATDTQYF
TRBJ1-1 TRBV5-8 TRBD1 14 . TGTGCCAGCAGCTTCGACAGGGGGCGGACTGAAGCTTTCTTT CASSFDRGRTEAFF
TRBJ2-7 TRBV6-6 TRBD1 13 medium-sized TGTGCCAGCAGTTACCCAGGGGGCTACGAGCAGTACTTC CASSYPGGYEQYF
TRBJ2-5 TRBV28 . 15 . TGTGCCAGCAGTTTCTTAGACAGGAGTCAAGAGACCCAGTACTTC CASSFLDRSQETQYF
TRBJ2-5 TRBV19 TRBD2 15 . TGTGCCAGTAGAGAAACTAGCGGGGGTGGAGAGACCCAGTACTTC CASRETSGGGETQYF
TRBJ2-3 TRBV14 . 13 . TGTGCCAGCAGCCAAGTCCACACGGATACGCAGTATTTT CASSQVHTDTQYF
TRBJ1-2 TRBV27 . 15 . TGTGCCAGCAGTTTATCGTCGACAGGACTTTACGGCTACACCTTC CASSLSSTGLYGYTF
TRBJ2-1 TRBV7-2 TRBD2 16 . TGTGCCAGCAGCTTATTCACAGCGGGGGCGTACAATGAGCAGTTCTTC CASSLFTAGAYNEQFF
TRBJ1-2 TRBV4-1 TRBD1 15 once TGCGCCACCTCTTTAATAGGACAGGGGACCTCTGGCTACACCTTC CATSLIGQGTSGYTF
TRBJ2-7 TRBV6-1 . 18 . TGTGCCAGCAGTGACAAAGTAGTTCTAGCAAGACTGAACTACGAGCAGTACTTC CASSDKVVLARLNYEQYF
TRBJ1-2 TRBV6-1 TRBD1 13 . TGTGCCAGCAGTTCTACAGGGGGCGAAGGCTACACCTTC CASSSTGGEGYTF
TRBJ2-3 TRBV2 TRBD2 19 . TGTGCCAGCAATAGCCGGACTAGCGGGGGGTTAACTAGCACAGATACGCAGTATTTT CASNSRTSGGLTSTDTQYF
TRBJ2-3 TRBV27 TRBD2 15 once TGTGCCAGCAGTTTAGGGCGGGGGGGCTTGGATACGCAGTATTTT CASSLGRGGLDTQYF
TRBJ2-7 TRBV5-1 TRBD1 15 . TGCGCCAGCAGCAGATCGACAGGGGCGTTCGGCGAGCAGTACTTC CASSRSTGAFGEQYF
TRBJ1-2 TRBV5-8 TRBD1 14 . TGTGCCAGCAGCTGGCCGACAGGGAACTATGGCTACACCTTC CASSWPTGNYGYTF
TRBJ2-7 TRBV7-6 TRBD2 15 . TGTGCCAGCAGCATCACTAGCGGGGGGGCTGGCGAGCAGTACTTC CASSITSGGAGEQYF
TRBJ2-1 TRBV5-4 TRBD1 15 once TGTGCCAGCAGCCTGGGACAGGGGGGGTTGGATGAGCAGTTCTTC CASSLGQGGLDEQFF
TRBJ2-5 TRBV5-4 . 13 . TGTGCCAGCAGCTTGCCAGGGAAGGAGACCCAGTACTTC CASSLPGKETQYF
TRBJ1-1 TRBV11-2 TRBD1 15 . TGTGCCAGCAGAAAACCCACAGGGGTAAACACTGAAGCTTTCTTT CASRKPTGVNTEAFF
TRBJ1-1 TRBV7-2 . 11 . TGTGCCAGCAGCTGGAGATCTGAAGCTTTCTTT CASSWRSEAFF
TRBJ1-6 TRBV28 TRBD1 16 . TGTGCCAGCACTCGGGGACAGGGGGGGTCTAATTCACCCCTCCACTTT CASTRGQGGSNSPLHF
TRBJ2-1 TRBV18 . 13 . TGTGCCAGCTCACCAGGAGGTGGTGATGAGCAGTTCTTC CASSPGGGDEQFF
TRBJ2-5 TRBV5-1 . 15 once TGCGCCAGCAGCTCGGGCCACCGGGAAGTTGAGACCCAGTACTTC CASSSGHREVETQYF
TRBJ1-1 TRBV2 . 14 . TGTGCCAGCAGTGAAATACAGGGCTGGGTTGAAGCTTTCTTT CASSEIQGWVEAFF
TRBJ1-4 TRBV27 TRBD1 17 . TGTGCCAGCAGTCTGAGGACAGGGCTTGCAACTAATGAAAAACTGTTTTTT CASSLRTGLATNEKLFF
TRBJ2-1 TRBV27 . 13 . TGTGCCAGCAGTTTGTCAGGGGCCAATGAGCAGTTCTTC CASSLSGANEQFF
TRBJ2-5 TRBV4-1 . 16 . TGCGCCAGCAGCCAAGAAGGGGCAGGCCATGCGGAGACCCAGTACTTC CASSQEGAGHAETQYF
TRBJ1-2 TRBV6-1 . 14 . TGTGCCAGCACCTTTACAGGGTTTGACTATGGCTACACCTTC CASTFTGFDYGYTF
TRBJ1-3 TRBV2 . 14 once TGTGCCAGCAGTCGTCAGAACTCTGGAAACACCATATATTTT CASSRQNSGNTIYF
TRBJ1-2 TRBV2 TRBD1 17 . TGTGCCAGCAGTCCCCAGGGGGACCCTAGAATGTTCTATGGCTACACCTTC CASSPQGDPRMFYGYTF